The 4 T cell receptor beta chains in this list originate from one sample, sequenced in a study of HIV-infected patients and healthy controls. No cell fractionation was done, so the repertoire covers all unsorted peripheral blood T cells. Reverse transcription used about 500 ng RNA and constant-region primers for alpha and beta. Each of the alpha and beta chains got its own library through chain-specific third strand synthesis with indices. MiXCR, run by TCRdb on the 5' RACE reads, gives a single entry per CDR3 protein. This sample has some 19,000 distinct CDR3 sequences, with around 9.1% found just once. Input material: blood. Receptors originate from an adult in good health.

This clonotype was seen ten or more times. The chain carries TRBV6-2 or TRBV6-3 and TRBJ2-3; D might be TRBD1 (5 bases). The CDR3 contains 14 residues. Per the germline V gene, CDR1 is MNHEY and CDR2 is SVGEGT. The V gene lost 5 bases and the J gene lost 6 bases, with 15 bases spanning the gap. CDR3 sequence reads: CASSGRQPRDTQYF. CDR3 nucleotide sequence: TGTGCCAGCAGTGGGCGACAGCCGCGCGATACGCAGTATTTT.

This clonotype was seen repeatedly, ten times or more. V usage is TRBV11-2 and J usage is TRBJ2-5; 10 bases are a match to TRBD2. This CDR3 region has 14 residues. Germline assignment: CDR1 SGHAT and CDR2 FQNNGV. J was trimmed by 5 bases and V by 7 bases; bases with no gene match: 7. As DNA, the CDR3 is TGTGCCAGCATGACAAGCGGGGGGGGGGAGACCCAGTACTTC. As protein: CASMTSGGGETQYF.

This clonotype has ten or more counts. DNA of the CDR3: TGCAGTCGGGCACAGGGGACTGAAGCTTTCTTT. Its protein product is CSRAQGTEAFF. The chain uses TRBV20-1 and TRBJ1-1; 7 nucleotides match TRBD1. The CDR3 contains 11 residues. Germline CDR1 DFQATT, CDR2 SNEGSKA (reference sequence). V was clipped by 8 bases and J by 5 bases; unmatched bases: 5.

Judged by abundance, this clonotype is medium-sized. This chain links TRBV29-1 with TRBJ2-7; 9 bases match TRBD2. Germline lookup yields CDR1 SQVTM and CDR2 ANQGSEA. V trimming: 2 bases; J trimming: 4 bases; junction bases outside the gene matches: 12. This CDR3 contains 16 residues. The CDR3 reads CSVESIAGEAMYEQYF. The CDR3 DNA reads TGCAGCGTTGAATCTATAGCGGGAGAGGCCATGTACGAGCAGTACTTC.